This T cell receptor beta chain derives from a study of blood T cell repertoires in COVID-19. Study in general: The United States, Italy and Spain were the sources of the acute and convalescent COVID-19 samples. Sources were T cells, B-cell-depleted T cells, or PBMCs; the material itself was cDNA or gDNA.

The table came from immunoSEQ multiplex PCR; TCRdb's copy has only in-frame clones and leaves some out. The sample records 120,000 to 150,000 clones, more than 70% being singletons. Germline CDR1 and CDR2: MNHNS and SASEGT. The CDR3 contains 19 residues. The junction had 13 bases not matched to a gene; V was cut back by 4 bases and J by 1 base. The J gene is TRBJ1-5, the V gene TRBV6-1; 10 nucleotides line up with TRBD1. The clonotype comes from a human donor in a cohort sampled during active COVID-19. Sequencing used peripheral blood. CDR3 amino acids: CASSARQGAPFFSNQPQHF. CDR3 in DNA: TGTGCCAGCAGTGCCCGACAGGGGGCGCCTTTCTTCAGCAATCAGCCCCAGCATTTT.